One sample yielded the 29 T cell receptor beta chains listed below, sequenced in a study of technical replicates of blood from several donors. Sequenced by immunoSEQ multiplex PCR; TCRdb stores in-frame clones only, minus some. The profile shows approximately 31,000 clones, 85% to 95% of them singletons. Sequencing was carried out using PBMCs. The receptors stem from a human donor in good health. Some clones in this sample may be carry-over from other donors' samples.

This chain connects TRBV7-2 to TRBJ1-2; D is perhaps TRBD1 (6 bases). CDR3 length equals 14 residues. Trimming pared 5 bases from V and 6 bases from J, leaving 16 bases between. The germline gives CDR1 SGHTA, CDR2 FQGNSA. CDR3 DNA sequence: TGTGCCAGCAGCACCTACAGGGTTTCCCATGGCTACACCTTC. This encodes CASSTYRVSHGYTF.

The chain is built from TRBV16 and TRBJ2-7; D not resolved. Trimming stripped 0 bases from V and 4 bases from J, with 7 bases between. Germline V lookup: CDR1 KGHSY, CDR2 FQNENV. This CDR3 spans 13 amino acids. CDR3 sequence reads: CASSQSVVYEQYF. CDR3 in DNA: TGTGCCAGCAGCCAATCGGTAGTGTACGAGCAGTACTTC.

CDR3 nucleotide sequence: TGTGCCAGCAGTGACGAGGGGACAGGGGACACTGAAGCTTTCTTT. Residues: CASSDEGTGDTEAFF. The rearrangement links TRBV25-1 to TRBJ1-1, with TRBD1 matching 10 bases. V was pared by 3 bases and J by 3 bases, with 4 bases of the junction left unmatched. The CDR3 sequence is 15 residues long. Germline V gene sequence: CDR1 MGHDK, CDR2 SYGVNS.

V and J are TRBV25-1 and TRBJ2-5, with D possibly matching TRBD1 (6 bases). The CDR3 sequence is 14 residues long. V lost 3 bases and J lost 4, with 12 bases in between. The germline V gene has CDR1 MGHDK and CDR2 SYGVNS. Here the CDR3 reads CASSEAGVRETQYF. For the CDR3, the DNA is TGTGCCAGCAGTGAGGCAGGGGTGAGAGAGACCCAGTACTTC.

The CDR3 loop reads CASSVGGQGAQPQHF. In nucleotides, the CDR3 is TGTGCCAGCAGCGTAGGGGGACAGGGAGCTCAGCCCCAGCATTTT. The V and J genes are TRBV9 and TRBJ1-5, with 9 bases fitting TRBD1. Trimming at V came to 0 bases and at J to 6 bases, leaving 4 bases not matched to a gene. The CDR3 covers 15 residues. Germline CDR1 reads SGDLS; CDR2 reads YYNGEE.

This clone is a singleton in its sample. The chain employs TRBV14 and TRBJ1-3; D gene unclear. V lost 8 bases and J 0 bases, leaving 2 bases between the germline ends. This CDR3 is built from 11 residues. The germline CDR1 and CDR2 sequences are SGHDN and FVKESK. CDR3 loop: CASRSGNTIYF. The CDR3 DNA reads TGTGCCAGCCGCTCTGGAAACACCATATATTTT.

In its sample, this clone was seen once. V and J are TRBV7-2 and TRBJ1-1, with 7 bases identical to TRBD1. The CDR3 extends over 14 amino acids. The germline V gene has CDR1 SGHTA and CDR2 FQGNSA. The V gene end was trimmed by 8 bases and the J gene end by 2 bases; junction bases not matched to a gene: 8. For the CDR3, the DNA is TGTGCCAGCGGATTCAGACAGGGTAACACTGAAGCTTTCTTT. This encodes CASGFRQGNTEAFF.

This clone was seen a handful of times. J is TRBJ2-5 and V is TRBV29-1; 7 bases are a match to TRBD2. Germline CDR1 and CDR2: SQVTM and ANQGSEA. Trimming removed 7 bases from V and 5 bases from J; junction bases left unmatched: 10. CDR3 size: 13 residues. Written as DNA, the CDR3 is TGCAGCGCTCATCCGGGGGGTGTGGAGACCCAGTACTTC. Protein product: CSAHPGGVETQYF.

The chain is built from TRBV15 and TRBJ2-3, with D perhaps TRBD1 (6 bases). Germline assignment: CDR1 LNHNV and CDR2 YYDKDF (reference sequence). Between the trimmed V and J ends, which lost 0 bases and 4 bases, there was a span of 14 bases. There are 16 residues in the CDR3. CDR3 protein: CATSRDVGAPADTQYF. DNA of the CDR3: TGTGCCACCAGCAGAGATGTGGGGGCCCCCGCAGATACGCAGTATTTT.

The J gene is TRBJ2-3, the V gene TRBV5-4; D is unresolved. Per the germline V gene, CDR1 is SGHNT and CDR2 is YYREEE (reference sequence). The CDR3 is 15 residues long. V lost 4 bases to trimming and J lost 2 bases, with 14 bases between them. The CDR3 nucleotides read TGTGCCAGCAGCCCCCTGGGCCCGGCCACAGATACGCAGTATTTT. This gives the protein CASSPLGPATDTQYF. Full variable domain (outside the CDR3, taken from reference TRBV5-4 and TRBJ2-3): ETGVTQSPTHLIKTRGQQVTLRCSSQSGHNTVSWYQQALGQGPQFIFQYYREEENGRGNFPPRFSGLQFPNYSSELNVNALELDDSALYLCASSPLGPATDTQYFGPGTRLTVL.

V and J are TRBV15 and TRBJ2-7, with D perhaps TRBD1 (5 bases). The CDR3 runs to 13 residues. Germline V lookup: CDR1 LNHNV, CDR2 YYDKDF (reference sequence). V dropped 0 bases and J dropped 4 bases, with 7 bases sitting between them. The CDR3 DNA is TGTGCCACCAGCAGAGATCGACAGTACGAGCAGTACTTC. It codes for CATSRDRQYEQYF. The full variable domain, rest sourced from reference TRBV15 and TRBJ2-7, is DAMVIQNPRYQVTQFGKPVTLSCSQTLNHNVMYWYQQKSSQAPKLLFHYYDKDFNNEADTPDNFQSRRPNTSFCFLDIRSPGLGDTAMYLCATSRDRQYEQYFGPGTRLTVT.

The rearrangement joins TRBV11-2 to TRBJ2-2; 8 positions match TRBD2. The CDR3 runs to 14 residues. J lost 5 bases, V lost 4 bases, and 3 bases had no gene match. Per the germline V gene, CDR1 is SGHAT and CDR2 is FQNNGV. CDR3 DNA sequence: TGTGCCAGCAGCTCTCGGGGGGGGACCGGGGAGCTGTTTTTT. Protein: CASSSRGGTGELFF.

CDR3 protein: CARTLSNEQFF. Here the CDR3 DNA reads TGTGCCCGGACCCTGTCGAATGAGCAGTTCTTC. This sequence joins TRBV30 and TRBJ2-1; no firm D call. Germline V gene data show CDR1 as GTSNPN and CDR2 as SVGIG (reference sequence). V was trimmed by 8 bases and J by 7 bases, leaving 12 bases between them. CDR3 length: 11 amino acids. Drawing the rest from reference TRBV30 and TRBJ2-1, the complete variable domain is SQTIHQWPATLVQPVGSPLSLECTVEGTSNPNLYWYRQAAGRGLQLLFYSVGIGQISSEVPQNLSASRPQDRQFILSSKKLLLSDSGFYLCARTLSNEQFFGPGTRLTVL.

This clone was counted a few times. The chain links TRBV11-2 to TRBJ1-1; 8 bases are shared with TRBD1. V was clipped by 4 bases and J by 1 base; unmatched bases: 5. Germline V gene data show CDR1 as SGHAT and CDR2 as FQNNGV. This CDR3 comprises 15 residues. DNA of the CDR3: TGTGCCAGCAGCTCATCCGGGACAGGGAACACTGAAGCTTTCTTT. Translation gives CASSSSGTGNTEAFF.

The chain uses TRBV19 and TRBJ2-3; the D gene is possibly TRBD2 (5 bases). V was shortened by 5 bases and J by 3 bases, with 12 bases between the two germline ends. CDR3 length: 14 residues. CDR1 and CDR2 (germline): LNHDA, SQIVND (reference sequence). CDR3 loop: CASSWQEETDTQYF. In DNA, the CDR3 is TGTGCCAGTAGTTGGCAGGAGGAGACAGATACGCAGTATTTT.

In DNA form, the CDR3 reads TGTGCCAGTAGCCCGGTTTCGATGGGCTACACCTTC. Translation: CASSPVSMGYTF. The chain carries TRBV19 and TRBJ1-2, with D unclear. Trimming took 6 bases from V and 8 from J, leaving 13 bases between them. Germline V gene lookup returns CDR1 LNHDA and CDR2 SQIVND (reference sequence). This CDR3 has 12 residues.

The J gene is TRBJ1-1, the V gene TRBV7-9; tentative D call: TRBD1 (5 bases). CDR1 and CDR2 from the germline V gene are SEHNR and FQNEAQ (reference sequence). Trimming cost V 6 bases and J 0 bases, with 14 bases left between them. The CDR3 is made up of 15 amino acids. The CDR3: CASRIGTKVNTEAFF. As DNA, the CDR3 is TGTGCCAGCAGGATAGGGACTAAGGTGAACACTGAAGCTTTCTTT.

The chain combines TRBV7-6 with TRBJ2-1, with unresolved D. Germline assignment: CDR1 SGHVS and CDR2 FNYEAQ. V dropped 2 bases and J dropped 7 bases, with 6 bases sitting between them. The CDR3 loop spans 12 amino acids. The CDR3 nucleotides are TGTGCCAGCAGCTTATCCCAGAATGAGCAGTTCTTC. Its protein product is CASSLSQNEQFF.

The CDR3 region is CAWSPTGEAGYTF. CDR3 coding DNA: TGTGCCTGGAGTCCTACAGGGGAGGCTGGCTACACCTTC. The rearrangement links TRBV30 to TRBJ1-2, with 7 nucleotides matching TRBD1. V lost 2 bases to trimming and J lost 7 bases; unmatched junction nucleotides: 7. The CDR3 consists of 13 residues. Germline CDR1 is GTSNPN and CDR2 is SVGIG (reference sequence).

The genes are TRBV5-1 and TRBJ2-1, with D maybe TRBD2 (6 bases). CDR3 length: 13 residues. Germline V gene sequence: CDR1 SGHRS, CDR2 YFSETQ. The V end lost 0 bases, the J end lost 9 bases, and 10 bases lay between the germline ends. The CDR3 region is CASSLAGLLEQFF. CDR3 nucleotides: TGCGCCAGCAGCTTGGCGGGACTGCTTGAGCAGTTCTTC.

The chain combines TRBV7-2 with TRBJ1-5, with 8 bases aligning to TRBD1. Germline lookup yields CDR1 SGHTA and CDR2 FQGNSA. The CDR3 extends over 15 amino acids. The V and J ends lost 2 bases and 6 bases, in that order; junction bases with no gene match: 6. CDR3 residues: CASSLSAGGSQPQHF. For the CDR3, the DNA is TGTGCCAGCAGCTTATCAGCAGGGGGCTCTCAGCCCCAGCATTTT.

The CDR3 loop is CASSLLSGGAGEQYF. For the CDR3, the DNA is TGTGCCAGCAGTTTATTAAGCGGGGGGGCAGGTGAGCAGTACTTC. The chain has TRBV28 and TRBJ2-7; TRBD2 aligns across 10 bases. This CDR3 spans 15 amino acids. Germline V gene sequence: CDR1 MDHEN, CDR2 SYDVKM. J lost 7 bases, V lost 1 base, and 7 bases had no gene match.

Only one count was recorded for this clone. The chain has TRBV7-8 and TRBJ2-2; TRBD2 aligns across 10 bases. This CDR3 is 16 amino acids long. Germline CDR1 is SGHVS and CDR2 is FQNEAQ. V lost 1 base to trimming and J lost 1 base; unmatched junction nucleotides: 0. CDR3: CASSLGLAGNTGELFF. The CDR3 nucleotides are TGTGCCAGCAGCTTAGGACTAGCGGGGAACACCGGGGAGCTGTTTTTT.

The genes are TRBV2 and TRBJ1-6; 7 bases are shared with TRBD1. Germline CDR1 reads SNHLY; CDR2 reads FYNNEI. V dropped 2 bases and J dropped 7; count of bases not matched to a gene: 8. The CDR3 is made up of 16 amino acids. Here the CDR3 reads CASSEKGQRNNSPLHF. CDR3 coding DNA: TGTGCCAGCAGTGAAAAGGGACAGAGGAACAATTCACCCCTCCACTTT. The variable domain in full, with the rest retrieved from reference TRBV2 and TRBJ1-6, is EPEVTQTPSHQVTQMGQEVILRCVPISNHLYFYWYRQILGQKVEFLVSFYNNEISEKSEIFDDQFSVERPDGSNFTLKIRSTKLEDSAMYFCASSEKGQRNNSPLHFGNGTRLTVT.

This clone was seen more than once but under ten times. This chain links TRBV27 with TRBJ1-2; 12 bases line up with TRBD1. CDR3 length equals 15 residues. With V trimmed by 4 bases and J by 8 bases, 8 bases remained unmatched. Per germline, CDR1 MNHEY and CDR2 SMNVEV (reference sequence). CDR3 loop: CASSWGQGAPGGYTF. CDR3 nucleotide sequence: TGTGCCAGCAGTTGGGGACAGGGGGCTCCAGGGGGCTACACCTTC.

J is TRBJ1-4 and V is TRBV4-3; tentative D call: TRBD1 (5 bases). CDR1 and CDR2 from the germline V gene are LGHNA and YSLEER. CDR3 size: 18 residues. V dropped 1 base and J dropped 7 bases, with 22 bases sitting between them. The CDR3 reads CASSQARWGGRAGEKLFF. CDR3 nucleotide sequence: TGCGCCAGCAGCCAAGCACGTTGGGGGGGGAGGGCCGGTGAAAAACTGTTTTTT.

The rearrangement uses TRBV9 and TRBJ2-7; TRBD1 is a possible D gene (6 bases). Germline V gene data show CDR1 as SGDLS and CDR2 as YYNGEE. The CDR3 runs to 15 residues. The V end lost 3 bases, the J end lost 0 bases, and 13 bases lay between the germline ends. In DNA, the CDR3 is TGTGCCAGCAGCGCCGGGACATTGAGCTCCTACGAGCAGTACTTC. This translates into CASSAGTLSSYEQYF.

The V and J genes are TRBV11-2 and TRBJ1-2; D possibly corresponds to TRBD1 (5 bases). Per germline, CDR1 SGHAT and CDR2 FQNNGV. Trimming took 1 base from V and 4 from J, leaving 10 bases between them. The CDR3 has 14 amino acids. The DNA for the CDR3 is TGTGCCAGCAGCTTAGTAGACAGAATCTATGGCTACACCTTC. Residues: CASSLVDRIYGYTF.

The rearrangement joins TRBV4-2 to TRBJ2-7, with 8 positions matching TRBD1. The CDR3 totals 15 residues. V lost 0 bases, J lost 2 bases, and 3 bases stayed unmatched. In germline, CDR1 is LGHNA, CDR2 YNFKEQ. CDR3 loop: CASSQDWGQAYEQYF. As DNA, the CDR3 is TGTGCCAGCAGCCAAGATTGGGGACAGGCCTACGAGCAGTACTTC.